What follows are 9 T cell receptor beta chains derived from one specimen sequenced in a study of cytomegalovirus exposure and HLA in healthy donors. Researchers ran the PCR with 60 Vbeta and 13 Jbeta primers. Repertoires were generated with immunoSEQ multiplex PCR, while TCRdb's copy carries only in-frame clones and drops some. Of 65,000 to 90,000 clones listed, around 82% are singletons. The sequenced material came from PBMCs. Receptors were obtained from a young man in good health and CMV-seronegative.

This chain joins TRBV9 and TRBJ2-2, with D possibly being TRBD2 (7 bases). This CDR3 has 16 residues. Trimming shortened V by 0 bases and J by 6 bases, and 15 bases separated the two germline ends. Germline loops: CDR1 SGDLS, CDR2 YYNGEE. In DNA, the CDR3 is TGTGCCAGCAGCGTAGAGGGGGGGGGCTTTCCCGGGGAGCTGTTTTTT. Residues: CASSVEGGGFPGELFF.

V usage is TRBV4-3 and J usage is TRBJ2-7; D unclear. The germline V and J ends were trimmed by 0 bases and 3 bases, with 12 bases remaining between them. Germline V gives CDR1 LGHNA, CDR2 YSLEER. This CDR3 spans 15 amino acids. The CDR3 DNA reads as TGCGCCAGCAGCCAAGAATGGCAGGAAGGCTACGAGCAGTACTTC. Protein sequence: CASSQEWQEGYEQYF.

Written as DNA, the CDR3 is TGTGCCAGCAGTTCCTTCACCGGGACAGGGGAGAACATTCAGTACTTC. Protein sequence: CASSSFTGTGENIQYF. The chain uses TRBV28 and TRBJ2-4; 10 nucleotides align to TRBD1. CDR3 length: 16 amino acids. Trimming removed 4 bases from V and 7 bases from J; junction bases left unmatched: 10. Per germline, CDR1 MDHEN and CDR2 SYDVKM. Complete variable domain (other parts from reference TRBV28 and TRBJ2-4): DVKVTQSSRYLVKRTGEKVFLECVQDMDHENMFWYRQDPGLGLRLIYFSYDVKMKEKGDIPEGYSVSREKKERFSLILESASTNQTSMYLCASSSFTGTGENIQYFGAGTRLSVL.

This clone showed up just once. The J gene is TRBJ2-5, the V gene TRBV5-1, with D possibly TRBD1 on 5 matching bases. The CDR3 length is 13 residues. CDR1 and CDR2 from the germline V gene are SGHRS and YFSETQ. Trimming pared 6 bases from V and 6 bases from J, leaving 15 bases between. The CDR3 sequence is CASTRQGVQTQYF. The CDR3, as DNA: TGCGCCAGCACGCGTCAAGGGGTGCAGACCCAGTACTTC.

The gene calls are TRBV7-3 and TRBJ2-7; D may be TRBD1 (6 bases). Germline V gene data show CDR1 as SGHTA and CDR2 as FQGTGA. The CDR3 runs to 13 residues. Trimming took off 5 bases at V and 4 bases at J, with 12 bases between the two ends. The CDR3 nucleotides are TGTGCCAGCAGCACAGGGTTCGGTTACGAGCAGTACTTC. It encodes CASSTGFGYEQYF.

This chain joins TRBV5-4 and TRBJ2-7, with 13 bases that match TRBD2. This CDR3 comprises 15 residues. The V gene's germline CDR1 is SGHNT and CDR2 YYREEE (reference sequence). V shed 3 bases, J shed 6 bases, and the junction held 6 bases outside the gene matches. This CDR3 reads CASSYGLAGVREQYF. In DNA form, the CDR3 reads TGTGCCAGCAGCTATGGACTAGCGGGGGTTCGCGAGCAGTACTTC. The variable domain in full, with the rest retrieved from reference TRBV5-4 and TRBJ2-7, is ETGVTQSPTHLIKTRGQQVTLRCSSQSGHNTVSWYQQALGQGPQFIFQYYREEENGRGNFPPRFSGLQFPNYSSELNVNALELDDSALYLCASSYGLAGVREQYFGPGTRLTVT.

This clone was counted a few times. The J gene is TRBJ2-1, the V gene TRBV7-2; TRBD2 agrees at 7 bases. This CDR3 has 15 amino acids. V dropped 5 bases and J dropped 3; count of bases not matched to a gene: 7. The germline gives CDR1 SGHTA, CDR2 FQGNSA. The DNA of the CDR3 is TGTGCCAGCAGCCGAGGACCGGGGGGCTACAATGAGCAGTTCTTC. Residues: CASSRGPGGYNEQFF. The full variable domain, rest sourced from reference TRBV7-2 and TRBJ2-1, is GAGVSQSPSNKVTEKGKDVELRCDPISGHTALYWYRQSLGQGLEFLIYFQGNSAPDKSGLPSDRFSAERTGGSVSTLTIQRTQQEDSAVYLCASSRGPGGYNEQFFGPGTRLTVL.

This clone was seen only once. Sequence at one end of the junction differs from germline and may be a read error. The rearrangement links TRBV27 to TRBJ1-6, with 7 bases matching TRBD1. The CDR3 spans 12 residues. Germline CDR1 reads MNHEY; CDR2 reads SMNVEV (reference sequence). The CDR3 sequence: CASSLESRQGGF. For the CDR3, the DNA is TGTGCCAGCAGTTTAGAGAGCAGACAGGGAGGATTT.

The rearrangement uses TRBV9 and TRBJ1-1; 7 positions match TRBD1. Looked up from germline, CDR1 is SGDLS and CDR2 is YYNGEE. V lost 4 bases and J lost 0; bases outside the gene matches: 9. The CDR3 extends over 16 amino acids. CDR3 coding DNA: TGTGCCAGCAGCCCCCGAGGTACAGGGGTGAACACTGAAGCTTTCTTT. It is translated as CASSPRGTGVNTEAFF. Complete variable domain (other parts from reference TRBV9 and TRBJ1-1): DSGVTQTPKHLITATGQRVTLRCSPRSGDLSVYWYQQSLDQGLQFLIQYYNGEERAKGNILERFSAQQFPDLHSELNLSSLELGDSALYFCASSPRGTGVNTEAFFGQGTRLTVV.